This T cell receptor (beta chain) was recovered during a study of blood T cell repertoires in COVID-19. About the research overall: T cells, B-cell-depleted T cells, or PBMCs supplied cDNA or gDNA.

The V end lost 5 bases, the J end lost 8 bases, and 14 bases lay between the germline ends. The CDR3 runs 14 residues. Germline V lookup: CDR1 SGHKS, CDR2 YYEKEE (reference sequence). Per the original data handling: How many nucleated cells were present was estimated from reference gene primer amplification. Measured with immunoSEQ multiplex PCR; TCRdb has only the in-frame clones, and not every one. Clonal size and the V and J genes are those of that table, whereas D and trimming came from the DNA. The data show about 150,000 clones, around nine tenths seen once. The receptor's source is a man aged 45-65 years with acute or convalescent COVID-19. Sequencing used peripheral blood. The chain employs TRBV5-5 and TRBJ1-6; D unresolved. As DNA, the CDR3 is TGTGCCAGCAGTCGAAACTGGGAGGATTCACCCCTCCACTTT. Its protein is CASSRNWEDSPLHF. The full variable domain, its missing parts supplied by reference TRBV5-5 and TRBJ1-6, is DAGVTQSPTHLIKTRGQQVTLRCSPISGHKSVSWYQQVLGQGPQFIFQYYEKEERGRGNFPDRFSARQFPNYSSELNVNALLLGDSALYLCASSRNWEDSPLHFGNGTRLTVT.